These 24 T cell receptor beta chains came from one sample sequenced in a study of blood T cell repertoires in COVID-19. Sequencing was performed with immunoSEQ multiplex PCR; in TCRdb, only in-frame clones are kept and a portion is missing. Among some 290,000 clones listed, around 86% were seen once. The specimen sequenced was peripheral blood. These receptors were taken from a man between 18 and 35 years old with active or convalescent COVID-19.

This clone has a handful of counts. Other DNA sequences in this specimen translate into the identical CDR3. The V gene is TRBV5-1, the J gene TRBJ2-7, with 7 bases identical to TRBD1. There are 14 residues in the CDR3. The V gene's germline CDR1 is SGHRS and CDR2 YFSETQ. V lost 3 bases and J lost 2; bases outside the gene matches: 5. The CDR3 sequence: CASSSTGVTYEQYF. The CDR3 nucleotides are TGCGCCAGCAGCTCCACAGGGGTCACCTACGAGCAGTACTTC.

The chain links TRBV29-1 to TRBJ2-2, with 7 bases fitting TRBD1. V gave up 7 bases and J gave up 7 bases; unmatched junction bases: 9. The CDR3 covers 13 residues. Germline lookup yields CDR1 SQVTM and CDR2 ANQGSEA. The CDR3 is CSANKGTVGELFF. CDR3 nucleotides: TGCAGCGCCAACAAAGGGACAGTCGGGGAGCTGTTTTTT.

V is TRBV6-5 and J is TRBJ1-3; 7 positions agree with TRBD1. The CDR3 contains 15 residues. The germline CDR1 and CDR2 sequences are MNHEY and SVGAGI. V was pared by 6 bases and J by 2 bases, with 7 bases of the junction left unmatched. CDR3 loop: CASSLTTGAGNTIYF. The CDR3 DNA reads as TGTGCCAGCAGCCTGACCACAGGGGCTGGAAACACCATATATTTT.

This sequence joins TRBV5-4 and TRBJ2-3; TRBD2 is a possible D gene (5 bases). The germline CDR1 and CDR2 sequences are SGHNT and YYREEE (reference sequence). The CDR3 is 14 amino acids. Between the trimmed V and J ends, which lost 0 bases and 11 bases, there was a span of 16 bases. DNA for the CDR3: TGTGCCAGCAGCTTGGAAATAGCGTCCATCGGGCAGTATTTT. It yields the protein CASSLEIASIGQYF.

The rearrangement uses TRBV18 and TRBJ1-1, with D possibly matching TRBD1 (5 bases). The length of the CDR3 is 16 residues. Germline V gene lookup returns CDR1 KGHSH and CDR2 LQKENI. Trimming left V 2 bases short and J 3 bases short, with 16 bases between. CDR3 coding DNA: TGTGCCAGCTCACCAGTATACAAGGGGTTGGACACTGAAGCTTTCTTT. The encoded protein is CASSPVYKGLDTEAFF.

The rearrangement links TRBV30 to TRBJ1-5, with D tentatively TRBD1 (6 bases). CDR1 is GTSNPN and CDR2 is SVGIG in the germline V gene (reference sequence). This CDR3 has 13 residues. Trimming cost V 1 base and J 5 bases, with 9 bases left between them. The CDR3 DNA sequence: TGTGCCTGGAGTGCCAAGGGGGATCAGCCCCAGCATTTT. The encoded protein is CAWSAKGDQPQHF.

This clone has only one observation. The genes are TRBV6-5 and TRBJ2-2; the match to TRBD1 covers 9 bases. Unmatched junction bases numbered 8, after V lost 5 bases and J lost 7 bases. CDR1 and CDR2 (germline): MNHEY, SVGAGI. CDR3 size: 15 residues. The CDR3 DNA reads TGTGCCAGCAGTCGGGACAGGGATTATATCGGGGAGCTGTTTTTT. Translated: CASSRDRDYIGELFF.

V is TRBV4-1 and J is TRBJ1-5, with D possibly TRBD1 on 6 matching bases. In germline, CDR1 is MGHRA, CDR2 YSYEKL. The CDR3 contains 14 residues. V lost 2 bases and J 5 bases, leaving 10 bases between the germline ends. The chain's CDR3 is CASSQRDTYQPQHF. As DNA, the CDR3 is TGCGCCAGCAGCCAACGGGACACCTATCAGCCCCAGCATTTT.

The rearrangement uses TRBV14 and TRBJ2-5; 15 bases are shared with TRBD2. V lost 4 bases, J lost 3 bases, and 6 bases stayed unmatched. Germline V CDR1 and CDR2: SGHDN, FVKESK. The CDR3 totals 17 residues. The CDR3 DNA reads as TGTGCCAGCAGCCTGCGGACTAGCGGGAGGGTCAAAGAGACCCAGTACTTC. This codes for CASSLRTSGRVKETQYF.

The CDR3 loop reads CSAASSGTGQFF. CDR3 DNA: TGCAGCGCTGCCTCTAGCGGGACGGGGCAGTTCTTC. The rearrangement joins TRBV29-1 to TRBJ2-1; 9 nucleotides agree with TRBD2. Germline V gene lookup returns CDR1 SQVTM and CDR2 ANQGSEA. The V segment lost 7 bases and the J segment 12 bases; nucleotides outside the gene matches: 10. This CDR3 comprises 12 residues.

The CDR3 nucleotides read TGTGCCAGCAGTTATACAGGGTCGAACAATGAGCAGTTCTTC. It codes for CASSYTGSNNEQFF. This rearrangement joins TRBV27 to TRBJ2-1, with D possibly TRBD1 on 6 matching bases. Germline assignment: CDR1 MNHEY and CDR2 SMNVEV (reference sequence). V lost 4 bases to trimming and J lost 5 bases, with 12 bases between them. This CDR3 comprises 14 residues.

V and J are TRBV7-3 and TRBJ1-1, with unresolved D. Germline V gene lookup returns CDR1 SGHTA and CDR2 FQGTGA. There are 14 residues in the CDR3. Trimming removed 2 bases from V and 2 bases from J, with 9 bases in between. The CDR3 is CASSLGGFNTEAFF. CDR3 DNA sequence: TGTGCCAGCAGCTTAGGCGGCTTCAACACTGAAGCTTTCTTT.

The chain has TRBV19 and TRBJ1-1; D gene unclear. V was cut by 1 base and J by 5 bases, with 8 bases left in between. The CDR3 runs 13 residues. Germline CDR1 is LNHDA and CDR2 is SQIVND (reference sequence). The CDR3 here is CASSIGRETEAFF. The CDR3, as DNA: TGTGCCAGTAGTATAGGGAGGGAGACTGAAGCTTTCTTT.

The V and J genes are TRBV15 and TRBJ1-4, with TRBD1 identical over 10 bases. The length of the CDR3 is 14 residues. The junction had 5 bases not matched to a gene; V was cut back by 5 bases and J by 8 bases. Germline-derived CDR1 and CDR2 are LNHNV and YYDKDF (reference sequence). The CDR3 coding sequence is TGTGCCACCAGCCGACAGGGGGCTCAAGAAAAACTGTTTTTT. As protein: CATSRQGAQEKLFF.

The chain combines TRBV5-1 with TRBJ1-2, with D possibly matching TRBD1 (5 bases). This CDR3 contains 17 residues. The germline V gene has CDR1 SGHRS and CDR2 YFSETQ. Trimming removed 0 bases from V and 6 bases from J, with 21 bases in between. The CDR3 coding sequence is TGCGCCAGCAGCTTGGGGTTTCGCGGGACCCTTAGACATGGCTACACCTTC. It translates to CASSLGFRGTLRHGYTF.

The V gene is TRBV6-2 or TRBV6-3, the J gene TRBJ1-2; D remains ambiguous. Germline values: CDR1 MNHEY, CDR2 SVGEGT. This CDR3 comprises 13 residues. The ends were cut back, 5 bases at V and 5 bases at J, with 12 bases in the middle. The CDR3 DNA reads TGTGCCAGCAGTCCCCTGTCGTTATATGGCTACACCTTC. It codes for CASSPLSLYGYTF.

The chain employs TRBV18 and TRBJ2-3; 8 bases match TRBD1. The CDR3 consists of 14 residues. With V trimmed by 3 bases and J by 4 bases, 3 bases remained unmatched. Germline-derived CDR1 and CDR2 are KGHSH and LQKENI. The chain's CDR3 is CASSPQDRADTQYF. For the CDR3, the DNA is TGTGCCAGCTCACCTCAGGACAGGGCAGATACGCAGTATTTT.

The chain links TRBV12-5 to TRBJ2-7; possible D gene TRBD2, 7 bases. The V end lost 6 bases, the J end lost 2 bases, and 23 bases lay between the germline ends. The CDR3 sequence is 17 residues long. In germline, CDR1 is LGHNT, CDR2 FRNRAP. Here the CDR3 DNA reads TGTGCTAGTGGGGCCGCGGGGGCAGCTAGCGGTGCCTACGAGCAGTACTTC. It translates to CASGAAGAASGAYEQYF.

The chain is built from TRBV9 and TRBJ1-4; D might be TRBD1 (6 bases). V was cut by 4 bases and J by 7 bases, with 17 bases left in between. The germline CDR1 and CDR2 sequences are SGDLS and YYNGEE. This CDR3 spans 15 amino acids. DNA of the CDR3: TGTGCCAGCAGCACACGGACAGCGGGAGTTGAAAAACTGTTTTTT. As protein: CASSTRTAGVEKLFF.

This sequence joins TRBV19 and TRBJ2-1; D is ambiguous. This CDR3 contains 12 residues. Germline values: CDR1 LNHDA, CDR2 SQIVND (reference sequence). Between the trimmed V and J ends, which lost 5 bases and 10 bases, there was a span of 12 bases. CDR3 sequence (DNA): TGTGCCAGTAGTCCCCATAGTGAAGAGCAGTTCTTC. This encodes CASSPHSEEQFF.

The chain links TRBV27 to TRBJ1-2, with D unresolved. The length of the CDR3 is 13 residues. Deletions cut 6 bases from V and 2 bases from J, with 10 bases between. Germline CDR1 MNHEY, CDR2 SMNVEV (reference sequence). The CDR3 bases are TGTGCCAGCAGAAGGCGGGTCAACTATGGCTACACCTTC. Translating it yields CASRRRVNYGYTF.

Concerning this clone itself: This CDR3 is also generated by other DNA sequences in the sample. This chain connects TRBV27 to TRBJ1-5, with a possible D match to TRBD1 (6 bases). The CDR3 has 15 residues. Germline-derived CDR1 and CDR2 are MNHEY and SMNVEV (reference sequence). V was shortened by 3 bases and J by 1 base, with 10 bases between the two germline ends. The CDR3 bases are TGTGCCAGCAGTTTGTCCAGGGGAAGCAATCAGCCCCAGCATTTT. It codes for CASSLSRGSNQPQHF.

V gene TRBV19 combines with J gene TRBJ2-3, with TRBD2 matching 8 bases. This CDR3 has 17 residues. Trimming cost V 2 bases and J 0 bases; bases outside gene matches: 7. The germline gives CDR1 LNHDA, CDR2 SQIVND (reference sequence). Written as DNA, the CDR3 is TGTGCCAGTAGTATAATTAGGTCTAGCGGGAGCACAGATACGCAGTATTTT. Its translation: CASSIIRSSGSTDTQYF. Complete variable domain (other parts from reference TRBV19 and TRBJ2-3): DGGITQSPKYLFRKEGQNVTLSCEQNLNHDAMYWYRQDPGQGLRLIYYSQIVNDFQKGDIAEGYSVSREKKESFPLTVTSAQKNPTAFYLCASSIIRSSGSTDTQYFGPGTRLTVL.

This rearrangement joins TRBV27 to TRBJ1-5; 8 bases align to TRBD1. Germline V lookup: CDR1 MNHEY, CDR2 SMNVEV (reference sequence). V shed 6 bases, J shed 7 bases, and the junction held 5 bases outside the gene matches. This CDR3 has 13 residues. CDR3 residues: CASSGQGGQPQHF. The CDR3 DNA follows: TGTGCCAGCAGCGGACAGGGTGGCCAGCCCCAGCATTTT.